This TCR beta chain appears in the sequencing data of a study of T cell responses to AZD1222 COVID-19 vaccine. The CDR3 runs 14 residues. Germline values: CDR1 MNHEY, CDR2 SMNVEV (reference sequence). V was clipped by 5 bases and J by 6 bases, with 13 bases between them. Study findings and constraints: Spike-wide coverage was observed for vaccine-associated CD4 TCRs, with dominant responses at 160-218 and 743-854. Donors were chiefly white British, with a greater number of females, and clonal diversity was perhaps underestimated.

Notes on this clone: Its target is not known.

Method: immunoSEQ multiplex PCR; TCRdb's copy keeps in-frame clones and lacks some. The sample carries 100,000 to 150,000 clones, approximately 88% recorded once. This receptor was obtained from an adult in good health. Sequencing used peripheral blood, obtained on day 0 of AZD1222 vaccination. V is TRBV27 and J is TRBJ1-4; D may be TRBD1 (6 bases). In nucleotides, the CDR3 is TGTGCCAGCAGTGACTACAGGGATTATGAAAAACTGTTTTTT. Its protein product is CASSDYRDYEKLFF.